This T cell receptor (beta chain) came from a study of early stage breast cancer tumors. The CDR3 extends over 16 amino acids. The ends were cut back, 0 bases at V and 1 base at J, with 13 bases in the middle. The germline V gene encodes CDR1 SQVTM and CDR2 ANQGSEA. Data came from immunoSEQ multiplex PCR; TCRdb stores just in-frame clones and leaves some out. The table includes 5,000 to 6,500 clones, around 64% detected once. This receptor was identified in a person in their sixties with breast cancer. The chain couples TRBV29-1 to TRBJ2-1; unclear D gene. Material for sequencing was normal breast tissue next to the tumor. The chain's CDR3 is CSVEDPRRKSYNEQFF. The CDR3 coding sequence is TGCAGCGTTGAAGATCCGCGCAGAAAGTCCTACAATGAGCAGTTCTTC.